This passage covers 5 T cell receptor beta chains from one sample sequenced in a study of shared clonotypes between healthy human individuals. This table comes from immunoSEQ multiplex PCR, and its TCRdb copy is limited to in-frame clones, with some not included. The table shows about 710,000 clones, with around 73% occurring only once. Sample: memory CD4+ T cells sorted from blood. As to subset: CD45RA-negative fraction. These receptors were taken from a woman in her twenties or thirties in good health.

The chain joins TRBV28 to TRBJ2-5; 10 nucleotides line up with TRBD2. The J call is uncertain, as TRBJ2-7 better fits the DNA end. The CDR3 length is 16 residues. CDR1 MDHEN and CDR2 SYDVKM come from the germline V gene. CDR3 DNA: TGTGCCAGCAGCATGAAACTAGCGGGGAGCACGGGCGAGCAGTACTTC. This translates into CASSMKLAGSTGEQYF.

The chain carries TRBV5-1 and TRBJ1-4; 10 bases align to TRBD1. The ends lost 7 bases at V and 5 bases at J; junction bases unmatched: 5. The V gene's germline CDR1 is SGHRS and CDR2 YFSETQ. The CDR3 has 14 residues. The CDR3 DNA reads TGCGCCAGCGCCCCGGGACAGGGGAATGAAAAACTGTTTTTT. This sequence encodes CASAPGQGNEKLFF.

This rearrangement joins TRBV7-6 to TRBJ1-2; D remains ambiguous. Germline V gene sequence: CDR1 SGHVS, CDR2 FNYEAQ. The CDR3 loop spans 12 amino acids. V shed 5 bases and J shed 3 bases, with 7 bases lying between them. The CDR3 loop is CASSRQYYGYTF. The CDR3 DNA reads as TGTGCCAGCAGCCGGCAGTACTATGGCTACACCTTC.

This rearrangement joins TRBV19 to TRBJ1-1, with a weak D call TRBD1 (5 bases). The CDR3 is made up of 16 amino acids. From germline, CDR1 is LNHDA and CDR2 SQIVND (reference sequence). V gave up 4 bases and J gave up 1 base, with 16 bases separating them. CDR3 DNA sequence: TGTGCCAGTAGTAACCTATTTGGAGGACAGAACACTGAAGCTTTCTTT. The encoded protein is CASSNLFGGQNTEAFF.

In its sample, this clone was seen a few times. This chain connects TRBV4-1 to TRBJ2-1; 8 bases match TRBD2. The V gene end was trimmed by 3 bases and the J gene end by 3 bases; junction bases not matched to a gene: 7. The CDR3 runs to 16 residues. In germline, CDR1 is MGHRA, CDR2 YSYEKL. The CDR3 spells CASSHTAGAGYNEQFF. The CDR3 nucleotides read TGCGCCAGCAGCCACACAGCGGGAGCCGGCTACAATGAGCAGTTCTTC.